What follows are 16 T cell receptor beta chains derived from one specimen sequenced in a study of tissue T cells after allogeneic stem cell transplantation. The time point was: mouse harvest day 14 after allogeneic transplant. Mouse grafts combined 10^7 T-cell-depleted bone marrow cells with 10^6 splenic CD5+ T cells. Data came from immunoSEQ multiplex PCR; TCRdb stores just in-frame clones and leaves some out. The sample shows 2,800 or so clones, 45% of them seen only once. Source material: lymph node tissue. The receptors here all came from a female BALB/c mouse given C57BL/6 T cells with graft-versus-host disease after an allogeneic hematopoietic cell transplant.

With regard to this clone: The germline and genes are mouse ones. The sequenced fragment ends 1 residue before the CDR3 boundary, so the rest is inferred from the germline J gene. This chain joins TRBV23 and TRBJ1-4; the table's D call TRBD1 went unverified against the DNA. This CDR3 is 16 amino acids long. Germline assignment: CDR1 KGHTA and CDR2 FQNQQP. CDR3 bases read: TGCTCCAGCAGTCAATCGCCACAGATTTCCAACGAAAGATTATTT. Its translation: CSSSQSPQISNERLF. The whole CDR3 reads CSSSQSPQISNERLFF.

To note about this clone: Gene and germline names: mouse. The read falls 1 residue short of the CDR3 end, and the missing part is taken from the germline J gene. This chain connects TRBV3 to TRBJ1-3; D gene ambiguous. Trimming removed 1 base from V and 0 bases from J, with 4 bases in between. The CDR3 contains 14 residues. Germline loops: CDR1 SNHLY, CDR2 FYNGKV (reference sequence). The sequenced part of the CDR3 DNA is TGTGCCAGCAGCTTAGAAATTTCTGGAAATACGCTCTAT. Protein product: CASSLEISGNTLY. The CDR3 in full is CASSLEISGNTLYF. Variable domain in full (rest from reference TRBV3 and TRBJ1-3): GPKVLQIPSHQIIDMGQMVTLNCDPVSNHLYFYWYKQILGQQMEFLVNFYNGKVMEKSKLFKDQFSVERPDGSYFTLKIQPTALEDSAVYFCASSLEISGNTLYFGEGSRLIVV.

In this sample, this clone turned up a few times. Gene names and germline refer to mouse. The observed sequence ends 1 residue before the CDR3 terminus, with the missing tail filled in from the germline J gene. The chain carries TRBV26 and TRBJ1-1; D unresolved. Germline V CDR1 and CDR2: KGHPV, FQNQEV (reference sequence). The CDR3 consists of 11 residues. V was clipped by 4 bases and J by 7 bases, with 7 bases between them. The CDR3: CASSRREEVFF. CDR3 bases read: TGTGCCAGCAGTCGCCGGGAAGAAGTCTTC.

This clone is classed as large. Gene names and germline refer to mouse. The read finishes 1 residue shy of the CDR3 end, and the germline J gene is used to complete it. This chain connects TRBV2 to TRBJ2-4; the match to TRBD1 covers 9 bases. V shed 1 base, J shed 7 bases, and the junction held 3 bases outside the gene matches. Per the germline V gene, CDR1 is LGHNA and CDR2 is YSYQKL. The CDR3 has 14 residues. CDR3 region: CASSQGTGEDTLYF. CDR3 DNA, as far as it was read: TGTGCCAGCAGCCAAGGGACAGGGGAAGACACCTTGTAC.

In regard to this clone: Genes and germline are mouse. The read is 1 residue too short to cover the CDR3 end, so that end is filled in from the germline J gene. V and J are TRBV16 and TRBJ2-5; no clear D. The germline gives CDR1 SGHSA, CDR2 FRNQAP. This CDR3 has 14 residues. V was clipped by 3 bases and J by 0 bases, with 7 bases between them. The CDR3 bases that were read are TGTGCAAGCAGCTTTGGCAGTAACCAAGACACCCAGTAC. This gives the protein CASSFGSNQDTQY. The CDR3 in full is CASSFGSNQDTQYF.

Comments on this clone: Germline and genes here are mouse. The read ends 1 residue shy of where the CDR3 ends; the end is completed using the germline J gene. Other DNA sequences in this sample translate to the same CDR3. V usage is TRBV26 and J usage is TRBJ1-4; TRBD1 might be the D (5 bases). Trimming removed 2 bases at V and 3 bases at J, with 7 bases between. The CDR3 runs to 14 residues. Germline assignment: CDR1 KGHPV and CDR2 FQNQEV (reference sequence). The CDR3 DNA, read in part, is TGTGCCAGCAGTCTGGGGACGGCCAACGAAAGATTATTT. This sequence encodes CASSLGTANERLF. In full, the CDR3 is CASSLGTANERLFF.

By its share, this clone is large (0.1 to 1%). The listed genes are named as in mouse. The read halts 1 residue ahead of the CDR3 end, with the missing end drawn from the germline J gene. This chain uses TRBV3 with TRBJ2-7; possibly TRBD2 for D (6 bases). Germline V CDR1 and CDR2: SNHLY, FYNGKV (reference sequence). V was clipped by 3 bases and J by 0 bases, with 9 bases between them. CDR3 length equals 14 residues. CDR3 DNA (partial): TGTGCCAGCAGCTTTACTGGGCCCTCCTATGAACAGTAC. This codes for CASSFTGPSYEQY. Given in full, the CDR3 is CASSFTGPSYEQYF.

This clone was found once. Mouse gene names and germline throughout. The observed sequence ends 1 residue before the CDR3 terminus, with the missing tail filled in from the germline J gene. The chain uses TRBV12-2 and TRBJ2-2; no clear D. The CDR3 runs 9 residues. Trimming cost V 7 bases and J 8 bases, with 4 bases left between them. Germline V gene lookup returns CDR1 SGHLS and CDR2 HYDKME. The CDR3 is CASGGQLYF. CDR3 DNA (partial): TGTGCCAGTGGGGGGCAGCTCTAC.

This clone was counted once. Gene names are the mouse ones. The read ends 1 residue shy of where the CDR3 ends; the end is completed using the germline J gene. The V call is TRBV3, the J call TRBJ2-2; TRBD2 matches at 7 bases. The V segment lost 2 bases and the J segment 0 bases; nucleotides outside the gene matches: 3. The germline V gene has CDR1 SNHLY and CDR2 FYNGKV (reference sequence). The CDR3 has 16 amino acids. CDR3 DNA, as far as it was read: TGTGCCAGCAGCTTAATCCTGGGGGCAAACACCGGGCAGCTCTAC. Residues: CASSLILGANTGQLY. In full, the CDR3 is CASSLILGANTGQLYF.

This clone was counted between two and nine times. Gene labels here are mouse ones. The sequenced fragment ends 1 residue before the CDR3 boundary, so the rest is inferred from the germline J gene. The V call is TRBV19, the J call TRBJ1-4; D is unclear. CDR1 and CDR2 (germline): FNHDT, SITEND (reference sequence). Between the trimmed V and J ends, which lost 2 bases and 4 bases, there was a span of 6 bases. The CDR3 length is 13 residues. CDR3 region: CASSIGRNERLFF. The covered CDR3 bases are TGTGCCAGCAGTATTGGCCGCAACGAAAGATTATTT.

As concerns this clone: Mouse germline and gene names are used. The read ends 1 residue shy of where the CDR3 ends; the end is completed using the germline J gene. The rearrangement joins TRBV26 to TRBJ2-1; TRBD1 matches 7 bases. Germline CDR1 is KGHPV and CDR2 is FQNQEV (reference sequence). The V and J ends lost 3 bases and 7 bases, in that order; junction bases with no gene match: 3. The CDR3 sequence is 13 residues long. CDR3 DNA (partial): TGTGCCAGCAGTCTACAGGGGTGGGCTGAGCAGTTC. Protein product: CASSLQGWAEQF. The full CDR3 reads CASSLQGWAEQFF. The full variable domain, its missing parts supplied by reference TRBV26 and TRBJ2-1, is NSKVIQTPRYLVKGQGQKAKMRCIPEKGHPVVFWYQQNKNNEFKFLINFQNQEVLQQIDMTEKRFSAECPSNSPCSLEIQSSEAGDSALYLCASSLQGWAEQFFGPGTRLTVL.

Worth noting for this clone: Gene names are mouse gene names. The read is 1 residue too short to cover the CDR3 end, so that end is filled in from the germline J gene. The gene calls are TRBV3 and TRBJ2-1; 8 bases align to TRBD2. V was clipped by 4 bases and J by 1 base; unmatched bases: 3. This CDR3 contains 15 residues. Germline values: CDR1 SNHLY, CDR2 FYNGKV (reference sequence). The CDR3 loop reads CASSSWTGNYAEQFF. Incomplete CDR3 DNA: TGTGCCAGCAGCTCCTGGACTGGGAACTATGCTGAGCAGTTC.

Remarks on this clone: Gene names are the mouse ones. The read comes to an end 1 residue before the CDR3 does, leaving the germline J gene to fill in the end. This chain links TRBV2 with TRBJ2-2; 8 bases fit TRBD2. The CDR3 has 15 amino acids. Germline values: CDR1 LGHNA, CDR2 YSYQKL. Trimming cost V 1 base and J 4 bases; bases outside gene matches: 2. CDR3 DNA, as far as it was read: TGTGCCAGCAGCCAAGGGGGGGGGCGCACCGGGCAGCTCTAC. Translation gives CASSQGGGRTGQLY. Given in full, the CDR3 is CASSQGGGRTGQLYF.

About this clone itself: One end of the junction does not line up with germline, which may come from a read error. Genes and germline come from the mouse. The read ends 1 residue before the CDR3 terminus; that terminus is restored from the germline J gene. This same CDR3 is encoded by further DNA sequences in the sample. This chain connects TRBV14 to TRBJ2-7; D possibly corresponds to TRBD1 (6 bases). This CDR3 spans 13 amino acids. Germline values: CDR1 SGHDT, CDR2 FRDEAV. The part of the CDR3 DNA that was read is TGTCCCAGCAGCCCCGGCACAGGGCATGAACAGTAC. Translating gives CPSSPGTGHEQY. The full CDR3 is CPSSPGTGHEQYF.

As to this clone: Gene names denote mouse genes. The CDR3 extends 1 residue past the end of the read, so its final part is completed from the germline J gene. The V call is TRBV26, the J call TRBJ1-1, with no clear D. CDR3 length: 11 residues. Germline lookup yields CDR1 KGHPV and CDR2 FQNQEV (reference sequence). With 7 bases removed from V and 3 bases from J, the gap between germline ends came to 6 bases. The CDR3 here is CASTRDTEVFF. The DNA read from the CDR3 is TGTGCCAGCACCCGGGACACAGAAGTCTTC.

By its share, this clone is medium-sized (0.01 to 0.1%). The gene names here belong to mouse. The CDR3 end falls 1 residue outside the read, so it is completed with the germline J gene. The V call is TRBV5, the J call TRBJ1-1; D uncertain. V lost 0 bases and J 0 bases, leaving 8 bases between the germline ends. The V gene's germline CDR1 is LGHNA and CDR2 YNLKQL (reference sequence). The CDR3 is 15 amino acids. The CDR3 reads CASSQDATANTEVFF. The CDR3 DNA, read in part, is TGTGCCAGCAGCCAAGATGCTACAGCAAACACAGAAGTCTTC.